This T cell receptor (beta chain) appears in the sequencing data of a study of cytomegalovirus exposure and HLA in healthy donors. Study-wide findings and caveats: A later analysis linked more than 15,000 TCR beta sequences to HLA alleles at 0.05 false discovery rate. CMV serostatus was the only recorded immune exposure for donors. For most TCR beta V segments, an earlier analysis put the productive rate at about 87% or about 30% of the time.

This CDR3 has 16 residues. The trim removed 4 bases at V and 2 bases at J, leaving 6 bases unmatched. In germline, CDR1 is WNHNN, CDR2 SYGVQD (reference sequence). With 60 Vbeta and 13 Jbeta primers, the PCR was carried out. Generated by immunoSEQ multiplex PCR, the TCRdb table keeps only in-frame clones and is missing some. The sample shows around 130,000 clones, around 80% of them seen only once. Worth noting for this clone: Antigen unknown.

The TCR comes from a man aged 45-60 years in good health and CMV-seronegative. The genes are TRBV10-1 and TRBJ2-1; 9 nucleotides agree with TRBD2. The source material was PBMCs. CDR3 bases: TGCGCCAGCAGTGGAGCGGGGGGCCGAACCTACAATGAGCAGTTCTTC. It translates to CASSGAGGRTYNEQFF.